The next 27 T cell receptor beta chains were all read from a single sample in a study of T cells in Graves' hyperthyroidism and ophthalmopathy. Amplified TCR beta CDR3 regions derived from RNA transcripts. TCR CDR3 regions were first amplified by RT-PCR with HTBI primers. TCRdb itself ran the multiplex PCR reads through MiXCR, one entry per CDR3 protein. The sample lists 300,000 to 400,000 distinct CDR3 sequences, more than 11% occurring once. The source material was blood. All receptors derive from a woman aged 60-75 years with Graves' hyperthyroidism.

The chain couples TRBV9 to TRBJ2-5; D assignment may be TRBD1 or TRBD2 (5 bases each). CDR3 length: 16 residues. Germline assignment: CDR1 SGDLS and CDR2 YYNGEE. V lost 1 base, J lost 2 bases, and 15 bases lay in between. CDR3 coding DNA: TGTGCCAGCAGCGTAAGCGGACACCCAATACAAGAGACCCAGTACTTC. This sequence encodes CASSVSGHPIQETQYF.

Comments on this clonotype: This could be a read error, since a much larger clone is one nucleotide away. This chain links TRBV5-4 with TRBJ1-3; D gene unclear. Per germline, CDR1 SGHNT and CDR2 YYREEE (reference sequence). The CDR3 runs 13 residues. CDR3 nucleotide sequence: TGTGCCATCAGCTTGTCGGACGGGAACACCATATATTTT. Encoded protein: CAISLSDGNTIYF.

The chain is built from TRBV20-1 and TRBJ2-1, with 9 bases that match TRBD2. Trimming cost V 4 bases and J 7 bases; bases outside gene matches: 5. CDR1 DFQATT and CDR2 SNEGSKA come from the germline V gene (reference sequence). The CDR3 runs 13 residues. The CDR3 DNA is TGCAGTGCTACGGCGGGAGGGCCGAATGAGCAGTTCTTC. It translates to CSATAGGPNEQFF.

Concerning this clonotype: A clone one base away is much larger, so this may be a read error. The chain recombines TRBV30 with TRBJ2-2; 13 bases match TRBD2. Germline V gene lookup returns CDR1 GTSNPN and CDR2 SVGIG (reference sequence). The CDR3 spans 14 residues. Written as DNA, the CDR3 is TGTGCCGGACTAGCGGGAGTTTACACCGGGGAGCTGTCTTTT. This encodes CAGLAGVYTGELSF.

This clonotype was seen repeatedly, ten times or more. This chain links TRBV12-3 or TRBV12-4 with TRBJ1-1; 7 bases map to TRBD1. This CDR3 has 13 residues. Trimming took 6 bases from V and 3 from J; bases not matched to a gene: 4. The CDR3 reads CASSPGTDTEAFF. CDR3 coding DNA: TGTGCCAGCAGCCCTGGGACAGACACTGAAGCTTTCTTT.

This clonotype appeared many times. The chain couples TRBV28 to TRBJ2-7; either TRBD1 or TRBD2 may fit D (5 bases each). Germline assignment: CDR1 MDHEN and CDR2 SYDVKM. V shed 5 bases and J shed 0 bases, with 17 bases lying between them. This CDR3 is built from 16 residues. The CDR3 DNA reads as TGTGCCAGCAGTCCCATCCTCCGGGACGGCTCCTACGAGCAGTACTTC. It codes for CASSPILRDGSYEQYF.

The CDR3 coding sequence is TGTGCCAGCAGCTGGGGGACAGGGCCCTCGAACACTGAAGCTTTCTTT. Translating it yields CASSWGTGPSNTEAFF. The chain links TRBV7-9 to TRBJ1-1; 9 nucleotides align to TRBD1. V lost 4 bases and J lost 1; bases outside the gene matches: 7. The CDR3 consists of 16 residues. The germline V gene has CDR1 SEHNR and CDR2 FQNEAQ (reference sequence).

This clonotype was found many times. The rearrangement uses TRBV6-5 and TRBJ2-2; D call uncertain. The length of the CDR3 is 16 residues. Trimming cost V 0 bases and J 1 base, with 9 bases left between them. Per the germline V gene, CDR1 is MNHEY and CDR2 is SVGAGI. The CDR3 sequence: CASSYSYSLNTGELFF. The CDR3 coding sequence is TGTGCCAGCAGTTACTCATACAGTCTGAACACCGGGGAGCTGTTTTTT.

The V call is TRBV6-2 or TRBV6-3, the J call TRBJ1-2, with 8 bases matching TRBD1. J lost 7 bases, V lost 0 bases, and 10 bases had no gene match. This CDR3 spans 16 amino acids. The germline V gene encodes CDR1 MNHEY and CDR2 SVGEGT. The CDR3, as DNA: TGTGCCAGCAGTTACTCGAGGGACAGGTCCCGCGGTGGCTACACCTTC. Residues: CASSYSRDRSRGGYTF.

This clonotype was counted ten times or more. The rearrangement joins TRBV6-1 to TRBJ1-2; D remains ambiguous. The V gene's germline CDR1 is MNHNS and CDR2 SASEGT. V lost 1 base to trimming and J lost 6 bases, with 9 bases between them. The CDR3 length is 13 residues. The CDR3, as DNA: TGTGCCAGCAGTGAAGGAAAACGAAATGGCTACACCTTC. Translation: CASSEGKRNGYTF.

There are many counts of this clonotype. The CDR3 nucleotides read TGTGCCAGCAGATCCGCGCGGAATAAGGGGGCGTACGAGCAGTACTTC. Translating gives CASRSARNKGAYEQYF. The chain combines TRBV7-8 with TRBJ2-7, with 7 bases fitting TRBD1. V gave up 6 bases and J gave up 4 bases; unmatched junction bases: 15. The CDR3 has 16 amino acids. CDR1 is SGHVS and CDR2 is FQNEAQ in the germline V gene.

This clonotype was observed a few times. V is TRBV6-1 and J is TRBJ1-2; TRBD1 matches 7 bases. Germline V gene lookup returns CDR1 MNHNS and CDR2 SASEGT. This CDR3 is 13 amino acids long. The trim removed 6 bases at V and 3 bases at J, leaving 4 bases unmatched. The CDR3 DNA reads as TGTGCCAGCAGAGGGACAGACTACTATGGCTACACCTTC. Translated: CASRGTDYYGYTF.

The sample holds a few counts of this clonotype. The chain's CDR3 is CASSLDHSGSPPYNEQFF. CDR3 bases: TGCGCCAGCAGCTTGGATCATTCCGGGAGCCCCCCCTACAATGAGCAGTTCTTC. The chain employs TRBV5-1 and TRBJ2-1, with a weak D call TRBD2 (6 bases). Trimming left V 0 bases short and J 2 bases short, with 18 bases between. This CDR3 spans 18 amino acids. CDR1 and CDR2 from the germline V gene are SGHRS and YFSETQ.

This clonotype was seen repeatedly, ten times or more. The chain links TRBV11-3 to TRBJ2-5; possible D gene TRBD2, 5 bases. The CDR3 has 16 residues. The ends were cut back, 5 bases at V and 1 base at J, with 17 bases in the middle. Germline loops: CDR1 SGHNT, CDR2 YENEEA. CDR3 in amino acids: CASSPRIGRAQETQYF. DNA for the CDR3: TGTGCCAGCAGCCCCCGGATTGGGCGGGCCCAAGAGACCCAGTACTTC.

The chain carries TRBV11-3 and TRBJ2-1; D is undetermined. Trimming removed 1 base at V and 5 bases at J, with 6 bases between. Germline V gives CDR1 SGHNT, CDR2 YENEEA. The CDR3 sequence is 13 residues long. This chain's CDR3 is CASSLVGNNEQFF. CDR3 nucleotides: TGTGCCAGCAGCTTAGTAGGGAACAATGAGCAGTTCTTC.

This clonotype has only a few counts. The chain carries TRBV24-1 and TRBJ1-1; tentatively, D is TRBD1 (5 bases). V lost 9 bases to trimming and J lost 0 bases, with 10 bases between them. Germline values: CDR1 KGHDR, CDR2 SFDVKD. The CDR3 is 13 residues long. CDR3 nucleotide sequence: TGTGCCACCGGGACGTCTATGAACACTGAAGCTTTCTTT. This translates into CATGTSMNTEAFF.

The rearrangement links TRBV2 to TRBJ2-1; 14 bases map to TRBD2. The germline CDR1 and CDR2 sequences are SNHLY and FYNNEI. The CDR3 extends over 15 amino acids. J gave up 9 bases and V 3 bases, and 4 bases lay outside the gene matches. This CDR3 reads CASSEGLAGVAEQFF. The CDR3 nucleotides are TGTGCCAGCAGTGAGGGACTAGCGGGAGTGGCTGAGCAGTTCTTC.

This sequence joins TRBV12-3 or TRBV12-4 and TRBJ2-1, with 10 bases lining up with TRBD2. The V gene end was trimmed by 5 bases and the J gene end by 2 bases; junction bases not matched to a gene: 6. This CDR3 has 16 residues. The CDR3 region is CASSPLSGRPYNEQFF. CDR3 in DNA: TGTGCCAGCAGTCCTCTTAGCGGGAGGCCCTACAATGAGCAGTTCTTC.

The V and J genes are TRBV15 and TRBJ2-1; D is uncertain. CDR3 length: 15 amino acids. Per the germline V gene, CDR1 is LNHNV and CDR2 is YYDKDF (reference sequence). V was cut by 5 bases and J by 3 bases, with 14 bases left in between. CDR3 bases: TGTGCCACCAGCCCCCACGAGACCGTCTACAATGAGCAGTTCTTC. It encodes CATSPHETVYNEQFF.

V is TRBV11-2 and J is TRBJ2-7; D is unclear. Trimming took off 2 bases at V and 1 base at J, with 9 bases between the two ends. The CDR3 runs 14 residues. Germline V gene sequence: CDR1 SGHAT, CDR2 FQNNGV. As DNA, the CDR3 is TGTGCCAGCAGCTTATTTGGACCATCCTACGAGCAGTACTTC. Protein sequence: CASSLFGPSYEQYF.

V is TRBV5-1 and J is TRBJ1-1; a possible D gene is TRBD1 (5 bases). Germline V CDR1 and CDR2: SGHRS, YFSETQ. V lost 7 bases, J lost 6 bases, and 19 bases lay in between. The CDR3 is 14 residues long. Here the CDR3 DNA reads TGCGCCAGCGCTCGACGGGGGGATAGGGCTGAAGCTTTCTTT. This translates into CASARRGDRAEAFF.

This rearrangement joins TRBV7-6 to TRBJ2-3; 12 positions agree with TRBD2. The CDR3 covers 18 residues. Germline V gene lookup returns CDR1 SGHVS and CDR2 FNYEAQ. Germline trimming cut 5 bases from V and 1 base from J; bases unmatched to any gene: 10. CDR3 sequence: CASSGTSGSPLGTDTQYF. The DNA for the CDR3 is TGTGCCAGCAGCGGGACTAGCGGGTCACCACTGGGCACAGATACGCAGTATTTT. Looking up the rest from reference TRBV7-6 and TRBJ2-3 gives the full variable domain: GAGVSQSPRYKVTKRGQDVALRCDPISGHVSLYWYRQALGQGPEFLTYFNYEAQQDKSGLPNDRFSAERPEGSISTLTIQRTEQRDSAMYRCASSGTSGSPLGTDTQYFGPGTRLTVL.

This clonotype came up many times. The chain recombines TRBV5-8 with TRBJ2-5; the match to TRBD2 covers 7 bases. The CDR3 runs to 16 residues. Germline lookup yields CDR1 SGHTS and CDR2 YDEGEE. Trimming cost V 4 bases and J 2 bases; bases outside gene matches: 11. The CDR3 nucleotides are TGTGCCAGCAGCCCCAAAGCGGGAACCCAACAAGAGACCCAGTACTTC. The encoded protein is CASSPKAGTQQETQYF.

Comment on this clonotype: The germline gene is not matched at one end of the junction; a read error may be the cause. The chain combines TRBV6-2 or TRBV6-3 with TRBJ1-1; tentatively, D is TRBD1 (6 bases). This CDR3 region has 13 residues. Germline V gene sequence: CDR1 MNHEY, CDR2 SVGEGT. CDR3 protein: CASSEPRDTEALF. DNA of the CDR3: TGTGCCAGCAGCGAACCCAGGGACACTGAAGCTCTCTTT.

This clonotype has at least ten counts. The rearrangement links TRBV30 to TRBJ1-1; 7 bases are shared with TRBD1. Germline CDR1 GTSNPN, CDR2 SVGIG (reference sequence). With 4 bases clipped from V and 0 bases from J, the junction kept 5 bases outside the gene matches. The CDR3 contains 14 residues. This chain's CDR3 is CAWTRQGLNTEAFF. The CDR3 DNA is TGTGCCTGGACCCGACAGGGACTGAACACTGAAGCTTTCTTT.

This clonotype was observed many times. The rearrangement links TRBV20-1 to TRBJ1-1; the match to TRBD1 covers 7 bases. CDR3 length equals 15 residues. Germline values: CDR1 DFQATT, CDR2 SNEGSKA (reference sequence). J was trimmed by 4 bases and V by 3 bases; bases with no gene match: 11. The DNA for the CDR3 is TGCAGTGCTAGGAGTCAGGGGGTAAAAGGCACTGAAGCTTTCTTT. Translation gives CSARSQGVKGTEAFF.

V is TRBV27 and J is TRBJ2-7; D gene uncertain. The CDR3 sequence is 14 residues long. Germline values: CDR1 MNHEY, CDR2 SMNVEV (reference sequence). V lost 0 bases and J 4 bases, leaving 10 bases between the germline ends. The CDR3 loop is CASSLSDPAYEQYF. In DNA, the CDR3 is TGTGCCAGCAGTTTATCTGACCCGGCATACGAGCAGTACTTC.